The 21 T cell receptor beta chains below come from one sample, sequenced in a study of blood T cell repertoires in COVID-19. TCRdb's table, derived via immunoSEQ multiplex PCR, lists solely in-frame clones and lacks some. The sample holds around 160,000 clones, 88% seen once. The sample consisted of PBMCs or T cells enriched from blood (not recorded which). The receptors derive from a young woman with acute COVID-19.

This sequence joins TRBV27 and TRBJ1-1; TRBD1 matches 9 bases. The CDR3 is made up of 14 amino acids. Germline V gives CDR1 MNHEY, CDR2 SMNVEV (reference sequence). The J segment lost 1 base and the V segment lost 6 bases, leaving 3 bases of the junction unmatched. CDR3 amino acids: CASRPTGGNTEAFF. The DNA of the CDR3 is TGTGCCAGCAGACCGACAGGGGGGAACACTGAAGCTTTCTTT.

The chain combines TRBV4-3 with TRBJ1-2; 10 nucleotides match TRBD1. The germline V gene has CDR1 LGHNA and CDR2 YSLEER. V gave up 0 bases and J gave up 5 bases; unmatched junction bases: 6. This CDR3 comprises 16 residues. In DNA form, the CDR3 reads TGCGCCAGCAGCCAAGACTCGACAGGGGGCTGGTATGGCTACACCTTC. Its translation is CASSQDSTGGWYGYTF.

This chain links TRBV10-3 with TRBJ1-5, with D possibly being TRBD1 (6 bases). Germline values: CDR1 ENHRY, CDR2 SYGVKD. V lost 0 bases to trimming and J lost 7 bases, with 7 bases between them. The CDR3 has 13 amino acids. CDR3 region: CAISESTGQPQHF. The CDR3 region has the DNA TGTGCCATCAGTGAGTCCACAGGGCAGCCCCAGCATTTT.

The chain is built from TRBV7-9 and TRBJ1-1; D is possibly TRBD1 (5 bases). Trimming shortened V by 5 bases and J by 4 bases, and 17 bases separated the two germline ends. This CDR3 spans 15 amino acids. CDR1 and CDR2 (germline): SEHNR, FQNEAQ (reference sequence). This CDR3 is CASSLSPGGITEAFF. The CDR3 region has the DNA TGTGCCAGCAGCCTATCACCCGGGGGAATCACTGAAGCTTTCTTT.

The chain combines TRBV6-4 with TRBJ2-2; no firm D call. The CDR3 runs 16 residues. V was trimmed by 5 bases and J by 0 bases, leaving 13 bases between them. Germline loops: CDR1 MRHNA, CDR2 SNTAGT. The DNA of the CDR3 is TGTGCCAGCAGTCAGAGGCTAGTCGCGAACACCGGGGAGCTGTTTTTT. Translated: CASSQRLVANTGELFF.

This clone was seen only once. The chain is built from TRBV16 and TRBJ1-2; TRBD1 agrees at 10 bases. The CDR3 spans 15 residues. V lost 4 bases to trimming and J lost 1 base; unmatched junction nucleotides: 3. Germline CDR1 and CDR2: KGHSY and FQNENV. DNA of the CDR3: TGTGCCAGCAGCCCCGGGACAGGGGTTAACTATGGCTACACCTTC. It translates to CASSPGTGVNYGYTF.

The chain couples TRBV7-2 to TRBJ1-5, with no clear D. CDR1 SGHTA and CDR2 FQGNSA come from the germline V gene. The CDR3 contains 15 residues. V was pared by 7 bases and J by 6 bases, with 19 bases between. CDR3 residues: CASTSGRAAGQPQHF. CDR3 DNA: TGTGCCAGCACCTCGGGGAGGGCAGCTGGTCAGCCCCAGCATTTT.

V and J are TRBV28 and TRBJ1-3; D possibly corresponds to TRBD1 (6 bases). V was shortened by 5 bases and J by 1 base, with 12 bases between the two germline ends. This CDR3 is built from 15 residues. Germline V CDR1 and CDR2: MDHEN, SYDVKM. This CDR3 reads CASSPAGASGNTIYF. The DNA for the CDR3 is TGTGCCAGCAGTCCGGCAGGGGCATCTGGAAACACCATATATTTT.

The V and J genes are TRBV7-2 and TRBJ1-2; no firm D call. This CDR3 spans 13 amino acids. Trimming took 1 base from V and 6 from J, leaving 9 bases between them. Germline CDR1 and CDR2: SGHTA and FQGNSA. CDR3: CASSLESVDGYTF. Written as DNA, the CDR3 is TGTGCCAGCAGCTTAGAATCAGTGGATGGCTACACCTTC.

The chain employs TRBV6-2 or TRBV6-3 and TRBJ2-7, with 14 nucleotides matching TRBD2. The V gene end was trimmed by 2 bases and the J gene end by 0 bases; junction bases not matched to a gene: 6. The CDR3 runs 18 residues. Per germline, CDR1 MNHEY and CDR2 SVGEGT. CDR3 coding DNA: TGTGCCAGCAGTTACGATTGGACTAGCGGGAGGAGCTCCTACGAGCAGTACTTC. Amino acids: CASSYDWTSGRSSYEQYF.

The V gene is TRBV29-1, the J gene TRBJ1-5; D remains unclear. The CDR3 runs to 14 residues. V was shortened by 6 bases and J by 0 bases, with 12 bases between the two germline ends. From germline, CDR1 is SQVTM and CDR2 ANQGSEA. The chain's CDR3 is CSVASGNSNQPQHF. CDR3 nucleotides: TGCAGCGTAGCCTCCGGGAATAGCAATCAGCCCCAGCATTTT.

The chain recombines TRBV6-1 with TRBJ1-1; no clear D gene. CDR1 and CDR2 (germline): MNHNS, SASEGT. The CDR3 has 12 amino acids. Trimming cost V 2 bases and J 11 bases, with 12 bases left between them. CDR3 in amino acids: CASSEFPSGAFF. Written as DNA, the CDR3 is TGTGCCAGCAGTGAATTCCCCTCGGGGGCTTTCTTT.

J is TRBJ1-5 and V is TRBV28; TRBD1 aligns across 11 bases. Germline V gene data show CDR1 as MDHEN and CDR2 as SYDVKM. Trimming cost V 3 bases and J 5 bases; bases outside gene matches: 6. The CDR3 sequence is 16 residues long. The CDR3 nucleotides are TGTGCCAGCAGTTTTCGGTTGGGACAGGGGGATCAGCCCCAGCATTTT. It yields the protein CASSFRLGQGDQPQHF.

The V and J genes are TRBV9 and TRBJ2-1; 9 nucleotides match TRBD2. This CDR3 contains 16 residues. Unmatched junction bases numbered 3, after V lost 2 bases and J lost 0 bases. Germline-derived CDR1 and CDR2 are SGDLS and YYNGEE. CDR3 nucleotide sequence: TGTGCCAGCAGCGTTAGCGGGAGCGTCTCCTACAATGAGCAGTTCTTC. Encoded protein: CASSVSGSVSYNEQFF.

V gene TRBV5-6 combines with J gene TRBJ2-7; maybe TRBD1 (5 bases). This CDR3 has 13 residues. Germline loops: CDR1 SGHDT, CDR2 YYEEEE. Trimming left V 2 bases short and J 0 bases short, with 6 bases between. CDR3 protein: CASSFTGSYEQYF. Here the CDR3 DNA reads TGTGCCAGCAGCTTTACAGGCTCCTACGAGCAGTACTTC.

This chain links TRBV28 with TRBJ2-3; possibly TRBD2 for D (6 bases). CDR3 length: 15 amino acids. The ends were cut back, 8 bases at V and 8 bases at J, with 23 bases in the middle. Germline CDR1 is MDHEN and CDR2 is SYDVKM. DNA for the CDR3: TGTGCCAGCGGAGGGCTAGTTGGGGCATCCGGTACGCAGTATTTT. Its translation is CASGGLVGASGTQYF.

The chain couples TRBV5-6 to TRBJ2-7; TRBD1 aligns across 7 bases. Trimming took 4 bases from V and 3 from J; bases not matched to a gene: 10. This CDR3 is 15 amino acids long. Looked up from germline, CDR1 is SGHDT and CDR2 is YYEEEE. CDR3 amino acids: CASSQKTGFVYEQYF. CDR3 sequence (DNA): TGTGCCAGCAGCCAGAAGACAGGGTTTGTCTACGAGCAGTACTTC. Full variable domain (remainder filled in from reference TRBV5-6 and TRBJ2-7): DAGVTQSPTHLIKTRGQQVTLRCSPKSGHDTVSWYQQALGQGPQFIFQYYEEEERQRGNFPDRFSGHQFPNYSSELNVNALLLGDSALYLCASSQKTGFVYEQYFGPGTRLTVT.

This chain uses TRBV7-9 with TRBJ2-5; maybe TRBD1 (7 bases). This CDR3 contains 12 residues. CDR1 and CDR2 (germline): SEHNR, FQNEAQ (reference sequence). Trimming took off 8 bases at V and 5 bases at J, with 12 bases between the two ends. CDR3 DNA sequence: TGTGCCAGCCAGGGGGGCGGGGAGACCCAGTACTTC. As protein: CASQGGGETQYF. Supplemented by reference TRBV7-9 and TRBJ2-5, the full variable domain reads DTGVSQNPRHKITKRGQNVTFRCDPISEHNRLYWYRQTLGQGPEFLTYFQNEAQLEKSRLLSDRFSAERPKGSFSTLEIQRTEQGDSAMYLCASQGGGETQYFGPGTRLLVL.

V is TRBV28 and J is TRBJ1-2, with D hard to call. V lost 5 bases to trimming and J lost 8 bases, with 9 bases between them. In germline, CDR1 is MDHEN, CDR2 SYDVKM. The CDR3 is 11 residues long. This CDR3 is CASSANSGYTF. In DNA, the CDR3 is TGTGCCAGCAGTGCGAACAGCGGCTACACCTTC.

The chain couples TRBV12-5 to TRBJ2-2; D is possibly TRBD2 (6 bases). Germline-derived CDR1 and CDR2 are LGHNT and FRNRAP. CDR3 length equals 13 residues. The V end was cut by 9 bases, the J end by 6 bases, with 14 bases between. The chain's CDR3 is CASSWGEAGELFF. CDR3 DNA: TGTGCTAGCAGTTGGGGGGAGGCCGGGGAGCTGTTTTTT.

The rearrangement joins TRBV30 to TRBJ2-7, with 9 bases aligning to TRBD1. Germline V gives CDR1 GTSNPN, CDR2 SVGIG (reference sequence). This CDR3 contains 15 residues. The ends lost 4 bases at V and 2 bases at J; junction bases unmatched: 9. CDR3 DNA: TGTGCCTGGAAGCCCCGGGACAGGGAGACCTACGAGCAGTACTTC. Translation: CAWKPRDRETYEQYF.